This is a list of T cell receptor beta chains from one sample in a study of response to subunit inactivated influenza vaccine. MiXCR was run by TCRdb on the RT-PCR reads, yielding one entry per CDR3 protein. This table holds hundreds of thousands of distinct CDR3 sequences, approximately 15% found once. Material: PBMCs from blood, obtained less than 15 days before vaccination. These receptors were taken from a man between 50 and 59 years old who received an inactivated influenza vaccine. The CDR3 runs from the conserved cysteine through the conserved F or W. D genes are given only for firm matches. Size tells how often a clone was seen (once, few, many) or the class of an expanded clone, and some rows leave it out.

d_gene	abundance	v_gene	j_gene	CDR3aa	CDR3nt
TRBD1	few	TRBV20-1	TRBJ1-6	CSARDGHRGANSPLHF	TGCAGTGCTAGGGATGGACACAGGGGAGCAAATTCACCCCTCCACTTT
NA	few	TRBV28	TRBJ2-5	CASSRTIPRGETQYF	TGTGCCAGCAGTCGTACAATACCTCGGGGAGAGACCCAGTACTTC
NA	many	TRBV5-1	TRBJ2-1	CASSLDTSSYEQFF	TGCGCCAGCAGCTTGGATACTAGCAGTTATGAGCAGTTCTTC
NA	NA	TRBV7-2	TRBJ2-1	CASKSGASSYNEQFF	TGTGCCAGCAAGTCGGGGGCGAGCTCCTACAATGAGCAGTTCTTC
NA	few	TRBV4-2	TRBJ2-2	CASRLGTLNTGELFF	TGTGCCAGCAGACTAGGGACACTGAACACCGGGGAGCTGTTTTTT
TRBD1	few	TRBV2	TRBJ1-1	CARRDSRMNTEAFF	TGTGCCAGGAGGGACAGCCGAATGAACACTGAAGCTTTCTTT
TRBD1	few	TRBV7-7	TRBJ2-5	CASSSGTGKETQYF	TGTGCTAGCAGCTCCGGGACAGGGAAAGAGACCCAGTACTTC
TRBD1	NA	TRBV4-3	TRBJ2-1	CASSQEPGQAYNEQFF	TGCGCCAGCAGCCAAGAACCGGGACAGGCCTACAATGAGCAGTTCTTC
NA	few	TRBV2	TRBJ2-2	CASSEWQLGMGGELFF	TGTGCCAGCAGTGAATGGCAGCTAGGGATGGGCGGGGAGCTGTTTTTT
NA	NA	TRBV7-8	TRBJ1-5	CASSLTRGGQPQHF	TGTGCCAGCAGCTTAACGAGGGGCGGTCAGCCCCAGCATTTT
NA	NA	TRBV9	TRBJ1-2	CASSGGSSYGYTF	TGTGCCAGCAGCGGCGGAAGTAGCTATGGCTACACCTTC
NA	few	TRBV11-2	TRBJ2-7	CASAGAGQRTSLSDEQYF	TGTGCCAGCGCTGGGGCGGGCCAACGAACCTCTCTTTCGGACGAGCAGTACTTC
NA	NA	TRBV7-8	TRBJ1-4	CASSFTGKTATNEKLFF	TGTGCCAGCAGCTTCACCGGCAAGACCGCAACTAATGAAAAACTGTTTTTT
NA	once	TRBV7-2	TRBJ2-3	CASSYRRCDTQYF	TGTGCCAGCAGCTACCGCCGGTGTGATACGCAGTATTTT
TRBD1	many	TRBV27	TRBJ1-6	CASTPSGTAIQTLHF	TGTGCCAGCACACCATCCGGGACAGCCATTCAGACCCTCCACTTT
TRBD2	many	TRBV29-1	TRBJ2-7	CSVDGGRYEQYF	TGCAGCGTTGACGGGGGGAGGTACGAGCAGTACTTC
NA	NA	TRBV9	TRBJ2-7	CASSVDGWSSYEQYF	TGTGCCAGCAGCGTAGATGGGTGGAGCTCCTACGAGCAGTACTTC
TRBD2	NA	TRBV5-1	TRBJ2-1	CASSLARRLADNNEQFF	TGCGCCAGCAGCTTGGCCAGGAGACTAGCGGATAACAATGAGCAGTTCTTC
NA	few	TRBV7-9	TRBJ2-7	CASSSKQIYEQYF	TGTGCCAGCAGCTCCAAACAGATCTACGAGCAGTACTTC
NA	many	TRBV20-1	TRBJ2-3	CSARDGGLDTQYF	TGCAGTGCTAGAGACGGGGGATTGGATACGCAGTATTTT
NA	NA	TRBV29-1	TRBJ2-1	CSVPGTAVREQFF	TGCAGCGTGCCGGGGACGGCTGTCCGGGAGCAGTTCTTC
NA	NA	TRBV27	TRBJ2-1	CASRATLVGALSRFNEQFF	TGTGCCAGCAGAGCTACCTTGGTGGGGGCGCTTAGTCGGTTCAATGAGCAGTTCTTC
NA	many	TRBV6-2/TRBV6-3	TRBJ1-3	CASSSHSSSGNTIYF	TGTGCCAGCAGCTCGCACAGCTCCTCTGGAAACACCATATATTTT
TRBD1	NA	TRBV6-2/TRBV6-3	TRBJ2-7	CASSPDRWVSYEQYF	TGTGCCAGCAGCCCGGACAGGTGGGTCTCCTACGAGCAGTACTTC
TRBD2	NA	TRBV12-3/TRBV12-4	TRBJ2-3	CASRPSGRGTDTQYF	TGTGCCAGCAGGCCTAGCGGGAGAGGCACAGATACGCAGTATTTT
NA	few	TRBV2	TRBJ2-2	CASSEWVGSTGELFF	TGTGCCAGCAGTGAATGGGTAGGGTCCACCGGGGAGCTGTTTTTT
NA	NA	TRBV27	TRBJ1-6	CASSLISGGNSPLHF	TGTGCCAGCAGTTTAATTTCGGGGGGGAATTCACCCCTCCACTTT
TRBD2	NA	TRBV4-3	TRBJ2-1	CASSLSREAYNEQFF	TGCGCCAGCAGCCTGTCTCGGGAGGCCTACAATGAGCAGTTCTTC
NA	few	TRBV25-1	TRBJ2-5	CASSDSGGGTQYF	TGTGCCAGCAGTGACTCAGGGGGAGGGACCCAGTACTTC
NA	NA	TRBV5-1	TRBJ2-3	CASSLGPQAQYF	TGCGCCAGCAGCTTGGGACCTCAAGCGCAGTATTTT
NA	few	TRBV7-9	TRBJ2-5	CASSEGGLQGKETQYF	TGTGCCAGCAGCGAGGGGGGACTACAGGGTAAAGAGACCCAGTACTTC
NA	many	TRBV7-6	TRBJ2-7	CASSLASGTNEQYF	TGTGCCAGCAGCTTAGCGTCGGGAACAAACGAGCAGTACTTC